Below are 11 T cell receptor beta chains sequenced from a single sample in a study of blood T cell repertoires in COVID-19. The table came from immunoSEQ multiplex PCR; TCRdb's copy has only in-frame clones and leaves some out. The data hold around 150,000 clones, with approximately 86% observed a single time. Sequencing was done on a sample of peripheral blood. These receptors all stem from a man between 65 and 79 years old with acute or convalescent COVID-19.

The V gene is TRBV7-9, the J gene TRBJ2-7, with a weak D call TRBD1 (6 bases). Germline values: CDR1 SEHNR, CDR2 FQNEAQ (reference sequence). Trimming left V 5 bases short and J 0 bases short, with 11 bases between. The CDR3 totals 14 residues. CDR3 nucleotide sequence: TGTGCCAGCAGCCGGGACACCGGCTCCTACGAGCAGTACTTC. Amino acids: CASSRDTGSYEQYF.

The chain has TRBV5-1 and TRBJ1-6; D may be TRBD1 (5 bases). From germline, CDR1 is SGHRS and CDR2 YFSETQ. The CDR3 totals 15 residues. Between the trimmed V and J ends, which lost 4 bases and 7 bases, there was a span of 15 bases. The CDR3 loop is CASSQIGAPNSPLHF. For the CDR3, the DNA is TGCGCCAGCAGCCAGATAGGGGCCCCCAATTCACCCCTCCACTTT.

CDR3 nucleotide sequence: TGTGCCAGCAGAAGACAGGGGGCTGGCTACACCTTC. It specifies CASRRQGAGYTF. V usage is TRBV6-5 and J usage is TRBJ1-2; 10 bases align to TRBD1. The CDR3 has 12 residues. The ends lost 6 bases at V and 7 bases at J; junction bases unmatched: 2. Germline loops: CDR1 MNHEY, CDR2 SVGAGI.

The chain recombines TRBV27 with TRBJ1-5; no clear D gene. CDR3 length: 13 residues. V gave up 4 bases and J gave up 2 bases, with 6 bases separating them. Germline CDR1 reads MNHEY; CDR2 reads SMNVEV (reference sequence). The CDR3 is CASSSYGNQPQHF. CDR3 nucleotide sequence: TGTGCCAGCAGTTCCTATGGCAATCAGCCCCAGCATTTT.

V is TRBV4-3 and J is TRBJ2-3; 8 bases map to TRBD2. CDR3 length: 19 amino acids. J gave up 6 bases and V 1 base, and 18 bases lay outside the gene matches. Looked up from germline, CDR1 is LGHNA and CDR2 is YSLEER. The CDR3 coding sequence is TGCGCCAGCAGCCAAGTAGCCAGAACTAGCGGATATCAGTGGGATACGCAGTATTTT. It yields the protein CASSQVARTSGYQWDTQYF.

V and J are TRBV4-2 and TRBJ2-4; the match to TRBD1 covers 9 bases. Unmatched junction bases numbered 7, after V lost 0 bases and J lost 7 bases. Germline V gives CDR1 LGHNA, CDR2 YNFKEQ. This CDR3 comprises 16 residues. The CDR3 nucleotides read TGTGCCAGCAGCCAAGAGCCCGGACAGGGGAGGAACATTCAGTACTTC. As protein: CASSQEPGQGRNIQYF.

The chain recombines TRBV6-5 with TRBJ1-2, with D unclear. Trimming took off 6 bases at V and 8 bases at J, with 19 bases between the two ends. CDR1 is MNHEY, CDR2 SVGAGI, per germline. The CDR3 has 14 residues. The CDR3 loop reads CASSRRVFDLGYTF. The CDR3, as DNA: TGTGCCAGCAGCCGACGGGTCTTTGATTTAGGCTACACCTTC.

The genes are TRBV6-2 or TRBV6-3 and TRBJ2-1; D may be TRBD2 (5 bases). V was cut by 3 bases and J by 5 bases, with 14 bases left in between. The CDR3 has 15 amino acids. The germline CDR1 and CDR2 sequences are MNHEY and SVGEGT. The DNA for the CDR3 is TGTGCCAGCAGTTATCTCGGGGTAAGCGACAATGAGCAGTTCTTC. Translating gives CASSYLGVSDNEQFF.

The rearrangement uses TRBV28 and TRBJ1-2; TRBD1 is a possible D gene (5 bases). CDR1 and CDR2 from the germline V gene are MDHEN and SYDVKM. With 5 bases removed from V and 4 bases from J, the gap between germline ends came to 11 bases. This CDR3 is 13 amino acids long. CDR3 coding DNA: TGTGCCAGCAGTCCAGGGAGGGCCTATGGCTACACCTTC. This codes for CASSPGRAYGYTF.

The gene calls are TRBV5-6 and TRBJ2-3, with 7 bases identical to TRBD1. The V and J ends lost 5 bases and 1 base, in that order; junction bases with no gene match: 7. The CDR3 loop spans 15 amino acids. CDR1 is SGHDT and CDR2 is YYEEEE in the germline V gene. CDR3 protein: CASRLTGYGTDTQYF. The CDR3 bases are TGTGCCAGCAGGTTGACAGGGTACGGCACAGATACGCAGTATTTT.

The chain uses TRBV19 and TRBJ1-2; D call uncertain. V lost 1 base and J lost 6, with 12 bases in between. Germline V lookup: CDR1 LNHDA, CDR2 SQIVND (reference sequence). This CDR3 is built from 14 residues. The CDR3 reads CASSIGGSGDGYTF. DNA for the CDR3: TGTGCCAGTAGTATAGGAGGCAGCGGGGATGGCTACACCTTC.